This TCR beta chain was identified in a study of graft-versus-host responses after intestinal transplantation. Whole-study context: Every recipient underwent anti-thymocyte globulin induction, then tacrolimus and steroids for approximately three years.

With 1 base removed from V and 5 bases from J, the gap between germline ends came to 14 bases. The V gene's germline CDR1 is KGHSH and CDR2 LQKENI. There are 15 residues in the CDR3. The data were produced by immunoSEQ multiplex PCR, yet TCRdb's version contains in-frame clones alone and is incomplete. The sample records about 86,000 clones, about 85% being singletons. Study-level points and caveats: Early post-transplant HvG declines showed an association with peak circulating GvH clone levels.

This clone occurred once. What it binds is unknown. The receptor was isolated from a human donor who was the organ donor for an intestinal transplant. The source material was unstimulated CD4+ T cells sorted from spleen or lymph node cells, sampled before transplant. V usage is TRBV18 and J usage is TRBJ2-5; perhaps TRBD2 as D (6 bases). The CDR3 protein is CASSPQGGDRETQYF. CDR3 coding DNA: TGTGCCAGCTCACCACAAGGAGGGGATCGGGAGACCCAGTACTTC.